A single T cell receptor beta chain is shown here with its context. Its target is unknown. This record comes from a study of identical twins. Study results and caveats: Invariant cells of the MAIT and iNKT types might have partly distorted the zero-insertion analyses. Cross-sectional statistical analysis, not tracking of the same donors, underpinned the conclusions. The study found that models underestimated out-of-frame TCR alpha sharing in monozygotic twins.

The CDR3 length is 12 residues. V was shortened by 4 bases and J by 6 bases, with 10 bases between the two germline ends. One entry per CDR3 protein results from TCRdb running MiXCR on the 5' RACE reads. The repertoire includes roughly 720,000 distinct CDR3 sequences, about 20% of them detected once, and roughly 14% sits in the top ten. The data were also submitted as part of a second study, on T cells expressing NK-cell markers. As that study records: Investigators obtained TCR beta repertoires from sorted CD3+CD56+NKG2C+, CD3+CD56+NKG2C- and CD3+CD56-NKG2C+ T cells.

The receptor comes from a woman aged 18-29 years in good health. V and J are TRBV12-3 or TRBV12-4 and TRBJ2-7; perhaps D is TRBD1 or TRBD2 (5 bases each). The sequencing input was PBMCs. CDR3 loop: CASSWLRGEQYF. In DNA form, the CDR3 reads TGTGCCAGCAGTTGGTTGAGGGGCGAGCAGTACTTC.